Detailed here is one T cell receptor beta chain. Its antigen remains unidentified. Sequenced material consisted of expressed TCRB transcripts (all of the isolated RNA was reverse transcribed). The protocol was immunoSEQ multiplex PCR, while the TCRdb copy is restricted to in-frame clones and leaves out a portion. In the table there are around 41,000 clones, 65% to 70% of which are singletons. This entry belongs to a study of beta chain features in type 1 diabetes. Study-level information: Patients were similar to healthy donors in age and gender (as well as in cell yields).

The authors sorted CD4+ naive, central memory, regulatory and stem cell-like memory cells via CD45RO/CCR7/CD25/CD127/CD95/CD27. The authors obtained over 95% purity in all sorted populations. The germline V gene has CDR1 SGHTA and CDR2 FQGTGA. V shed 1 base and J shed 5 bases, with 8 bases lying between them. CDR3 size: 13 residues. Findings and limits, study-wide: Type 1 diabetes patients had moderately but significantly shorter TCRB CDR3s in all four CD4+ subsets.

Sample: Tregs from blood. The clonotype originates from a man aged 25-45 years with type 1 diabetes. Some clones in this sample may be carry-over from other donors' samples. The chain links TRBV7-3 to TRBJ2-5; possibly TRBD1 for D (5 bases). The CDR3 here is CASSLNGAETQYF. The CDR3 coding sequence is TGTGCCAGCAGCTTAAATGGGGCCGAGACCCAGTACTTC. Based on the CDR3 plus reference TRBV7-3 and TRBJ2-5, the full variable domain is GAGVSQTPSNKVTEKGKYVELRCDPISGHTALYWYRQSLGQGPEFLIYFQGTGAADDSGLPNDRFFAVRPEGSVSTLKIQRTERGDSAVYLCASSLNGAETQYFGPGTRLLVL.